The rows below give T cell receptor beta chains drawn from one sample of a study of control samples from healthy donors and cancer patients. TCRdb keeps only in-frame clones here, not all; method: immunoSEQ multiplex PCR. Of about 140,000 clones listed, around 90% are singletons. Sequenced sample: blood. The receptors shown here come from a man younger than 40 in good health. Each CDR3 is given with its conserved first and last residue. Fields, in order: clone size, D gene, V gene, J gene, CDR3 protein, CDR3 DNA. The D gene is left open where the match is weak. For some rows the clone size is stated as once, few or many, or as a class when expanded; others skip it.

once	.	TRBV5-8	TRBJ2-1	CASTSVRGYNEQFF	TGTGCCAGCACGAGCGTCAGGGGCTACAATGAGCAGTTCTTC
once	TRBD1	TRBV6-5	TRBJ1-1	CASSSQRGQVNTEAFF	TGTGCCAGCAGTTCCCAGAGGGGACAGGTGAACACTGAAGCTTTCTTT
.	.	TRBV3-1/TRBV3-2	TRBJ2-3	CASSGSADTQYF	TGTGCCAGCAGCGGTAGTGCCGATACGCAGTATTTT
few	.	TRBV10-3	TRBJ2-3	CAISQQGGGADTQYF	TGTGCCATCAGTCAACAGGGGGGGGGCGCAGATACGCAGTATTTT
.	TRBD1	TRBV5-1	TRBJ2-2	CASSFRTGKATGELFF	TGCGCCAGCAGCTTCCGGACAGGGAAGGCCACCGGGGAGCTGTTTTTT
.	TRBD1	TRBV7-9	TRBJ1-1	CASSWLLGQGGTEAFF	TGTGCCAGCAGCTGGCTTTTGGGACAGGGAGGGACTGAAGCTTTCTTT
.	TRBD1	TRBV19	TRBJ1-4	CASSMRDRREKLFF	TGTGCCAGTAGTATGAGGGACAGAAGGGAAAAACTGTTTTTT
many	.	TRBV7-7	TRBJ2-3	CASSKDPYGRDTQYF	TGTGCCAGCAGCAAAGACCCTTACGGGAGAGATACGCAGTATTTT
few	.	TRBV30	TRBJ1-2	CAWSDQTTNYGYTF	TGTGCCTGGAGTGACCAGACAACTAACTATGGCTACACCTTC
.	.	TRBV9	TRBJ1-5	CASSVGGGESQPQHF	TGTGCCAGCAGCGTAGGGGGAGGGGAGAGTCAGCCCCAGCATTTT
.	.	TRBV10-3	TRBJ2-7	CAISDFPGAYEQYF	TGTGCCATCAGTGATTTTCCCGGGGCCTACGAGCAGTACTTC
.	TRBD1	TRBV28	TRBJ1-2	CASSSPKDRGNYGYTF	TGTGCCAGCAGTTCGCCAAAGGACAGGGGTAACTATGGCTACACCTTC
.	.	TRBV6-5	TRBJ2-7	CALVFEGSYEQYF	TGTGCCCTAGTATTCGAGGGCTCCTACGAGCAGTACTTC
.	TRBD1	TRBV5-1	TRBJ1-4	CASSAGTGWEEKLFF	TGCGCCAGCAGCGCCGGGACAGGGTGGGAAGAAAAACTGTTTTTT
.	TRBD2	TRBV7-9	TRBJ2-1	CASSLVRSGAPYNEQFF	TGTGCCAGCAGCTTAGTGCGTAGCGGGGCCCCTTACAATGAGCAGTTCTTC
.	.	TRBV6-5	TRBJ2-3	CASRAGTDTQYF	TGTGCCAGCAGGGCCGGCACAGATACGCAGTATTTT
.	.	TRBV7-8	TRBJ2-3	CASTGPTSSTDTQYF	TGTGCCAGCACCGGCCCTACTAGTAGCACAGATACGCAGTATTTT
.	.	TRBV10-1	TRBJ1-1	CASSVGRHTEAFF	TGCGCCAGCAGTGTGGGGCGTCACACTGAAGCTTTCTTT
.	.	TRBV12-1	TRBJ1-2	CASSLREFGYGYTF	TGTGCCAGCAGCTTGAGGGAATTTGGCTATGGCTACACCTTC
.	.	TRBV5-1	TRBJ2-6	CASKKSGANVLTF	TGCGCCAGCAAAAAGTCTGGGGCCAACGTCCTGACTTTC
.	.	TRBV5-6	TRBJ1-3	CASSLVSDGNTIYF	TGTGCCAGCAGCTTGGTGAGCGACGGAAACACCATATATTTT
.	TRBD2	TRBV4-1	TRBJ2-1	CASSQGLAGVPEQFF	TGCGCCAGCAGCCAGGGACTAGCGGGGGTGCCTGAGCAGTTCTTC
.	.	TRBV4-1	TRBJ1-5	CASSQVGRAAGNQPQHF	TGCGCCAGCAGCCAAGTCGGAAGGGCTGCAGGCAATCAGCCCCAGCATTTT
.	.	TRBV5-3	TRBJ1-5	CARSLSRDHQPQHF	TGTGCCAGAAGCTTGTCCCGTGATCATCAGCCCCAGCATTTT
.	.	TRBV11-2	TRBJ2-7	CASSLFGGSYEQYF	TGTGCCAGCAGCTTATTCGGGGGATCCTACGAGCAGTACTTC
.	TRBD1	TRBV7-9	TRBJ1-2	CASSLGGQNYGYTF	TGTGCCAGCAGCTTAGGGGGACAGAACTATGGCTACACCTTC
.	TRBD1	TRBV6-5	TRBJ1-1	CASSMTGYTEAFF	TGTGCCAGCAGTATGACAGGGTATACTGAAGCTTTCTTT
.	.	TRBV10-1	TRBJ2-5	CASSEFKGAETQYF	TGCGCCAGCAGTGAGTTTAAGGGAGCAGAGACCCAGTACTTC
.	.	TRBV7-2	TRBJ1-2	CASSLDLIYGYTF	TGTGCCAGCAGCTTAGATCTCATCTATGGCTACACCTTC
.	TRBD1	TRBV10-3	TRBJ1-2	CAISEDRGQSYGYTF	TGTGCCATCAGTGAGGACAGGGGGCAAAGCTATGGCTACACCTTC
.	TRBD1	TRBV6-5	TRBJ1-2	CASSYSSGGNYGYTF	TGTGCCAGCAGTTACTCGTCAGGGGGTAACTATGGCTACACCTTC
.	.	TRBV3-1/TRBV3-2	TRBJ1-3	CASSQARGIGNTIYF	TGTGCCAGCAGCCAAGCGAGGGGTATTGGAAACACCATATATTTT
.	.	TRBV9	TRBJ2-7	CASSIGTLGEQYF	TGTGCCAGCAGCATAGGGACACTTGGCGAGCAGTACTTC
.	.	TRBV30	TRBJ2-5	CAWSVPGRQETQYF	TGTGCCTGGAGTGTACCTGGGCGCCAAGAGACCCAGTACTTC
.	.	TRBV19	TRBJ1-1	CASNSGTVHTEAFF	TGTGCCAGTAACTCCGGGACGGTCCACACTGAAGCTTTCTTT
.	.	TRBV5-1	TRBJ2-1	CASSLVRGPDNEQFF	TGCGCCAGCAGCTTGGTGCGGGGGCCTGACAATGAGCAGTTCTTC
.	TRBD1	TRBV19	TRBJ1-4	CASTRTGGNEKLFF	TGTGCCAGTACCAGGACAGGGGGTAATGAAAAACTGTTTTTT
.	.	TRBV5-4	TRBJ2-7	CASSFLTNEQYF	TGTGCCAGCAGCTTTCTCACGAACGAGCAGTACTTC
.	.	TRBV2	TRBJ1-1	CASSEAGQPTEAFF	TGTGCCAGCAGTGAAGCAGGGCAACCCACTGAAGCTTTCTTT
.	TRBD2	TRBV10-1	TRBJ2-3	CASSEIVLGGGAITDTQYF	TGCGCCAGCAGTGAGATCGTTCTGGGCGGGGGGGCGATCACAGATACGCAGTATTTT